The present entry profiles one TCR beta chain with its context. This CDR3 has 15 amino acids. J lost 8 bases, V lost 7 bases, and 12 bases had no gene match. Germline V gene data show CDR1 as SEHNR and CDR2 as FQNEAQ (reference sequence). This specimen belongs to a study of blood T cell repertoires in COVID-19. Method: immunoSEQ multiplex PCR; TCRdb's copy keeps in-frame clones and lacks some. The data hold 230,000 or so clones, with about 83% observed a single time. The receptor was derived from a man in his forties or fifties with active or convalescent COVID-19. Material: peripheral blood. The chain combines TRBV7-9 with TRBJ2-1, with 9 nucleotides matching TRBD2. The CDR3 DNA follows: TGTGCCAGCACCCTCCTCGTAGCGGGAGAAGATGAGCAGTTCTTC. It codes for CASTLLVAGEDEQFF.